These T cell receptor beta chains were read from a single sample in a study of beta chain features in type 1 diabetes. This table comes from immunoSEQ multiplex PCR, and its TCRdb copy is limited to in-frame clones, with some not included. Here the sample spans under 350,000 clones, 14% being singletons. Material: naive CD4+ T cells from blood. Source of these receptors: a young man with type 1 diabetes. The CDR3 runs from the conserved cysteine through the conserved F or W. D genes are given only for firm matches. Clone size, where shown, is once, few, many, or a class for clones that have expanded.

v_call	d_call	clone_size	j_call	cdr3_aa	cdr3_nt
TRBV5-1	.	.	TRBJ2-6	CASSLGPGNSGANVLTF	TGCGCCAGCAGCTTGGGTCCAGGTAACTCTGGGGCCAACGTCCTGACTTTC
TRBV18	TRBD1	few	TRBJ1-1	CASSLKGGTGEAFF	TGTGCCAGCTCCCTGAAAGGGGGGACAGGTGAAGCTTTCTTT
TRBV7-8	.	.	TRBJ1-5	CASSLERRTARSWPQHF	TGTGCCAGCAGCTTAGAGCGCCGTACGGCTCGTAGCTGGCCCCAGCATTTT
TRBV9	TRBD2	few	TRBJ2-5	CASSKRRGTSEETQYF	TGTGCCAGCAGCAAACGGAGGGGGACTAGCGAAGAGACCCAGTACTTC
TRBV2	.	.	TRBJ1-5	CASGHGLGQPQHF	TGTGCCAGCGGTCATGGGCTGGGTCAGCCCCAGCATTTT
TRBV6-1	.	.	TRBJ2-3	CASSEWGDFTDTQYF	TGTGCCAGCAGTGAATGGGGGGATTTCACAGATACGCAGTATTTT
TRBV28	TRBD1	few	TRBJ2-2	CASSFIPPAGTANTGELFF	TGTGCCAGCAGTTTCATTCCGCCCGCCGGGACAGCGAACACCGGGGAGCTGTTTTTT
TRBV7-9	.	once	TRBJ2-2	CASSLGAGQKVTGELFF	TGTGCCAGCAGCTTAGGCGCCGGACAGAAGGTCACCGGGGAGCTGTTTTTT
TRBV29-1	TRBD2	few	TRBJ2-3	CSVDRVSSGLTDTQYF	TGCAGCGTGGATAGGGTGTCTAGCGGACTTACAGATACGCAGTATTTT
TRBV25-1	TRBD1	few	TRBJ1-2	CASSEWGQTYGYTF	TGTGCCAGCAGTGAATGGGGACAGACCTATGGCTACACCTTC
TRBV27	TRBD1	.	TRBJ1-2	CASSLRTGDYGYTF	TGTGCCAGCAGTTTAAGAACAGGGGACTATGGCTACACCTTC
TRBV9	.	.	TRBJ1-3	CASSVQGSGNTIYF	TGTGCCAGCAGCGTACAGGGCTCTGGAAACACCATATATTTT
TRBV7-9	.	few	TRBJ1-1	CASSSLLSPFF	TGTGCCAGCAGCTCGTTACTAAGCCCCTTTTTT
TRBV9	TRBD1	few	TRBJ2-7	CASSVEGTGGFEQYF	TGTGCCAGCAGCGTAGAAGGGACAGGGGGCTTTGAGCAGTACTTC
TRBV18	TRBD1	.	TRBJ2-7	CASSMTGSNSYEQYF	TGTGCCAGCTCAATGACAGGGTCGAACTCCTACGAGCAGTACTTC
TRBV7-9	.	few	TRBJ1-1	CASSLRGTEAFF	TGTGCCAGCAGCTTACGGGGCACTGAAGCTTTCTTT
TRBV14	.	few	TRBJ2-2	CASSQVPLLAGRHGELFF	TGTGCCAGCAGCCAAGTTCCGTTGCTTGCGGGAAGGCACGGGGAGCTGTTTTTT
TRBV14	.	few	TRBJ1-3	CASSPSPGNTIYF	TGTGCCAGCAGCCCGAGCCCAGGAAACACCATATATTTT
TRBV10-3	TRBD1	few	TRBJ2-2	CAISDARGRNTGELFF	TGTGCCATCAGTGATGCCAGGGGGCGGAACACCGGGGAGCTGTTTTTT
TRBV30	.	few	TRBJ2-2	CAWSVPGPSKKSNTGELFF	TGTGCCTGGAGTGTTCCGGGTCCAAGCAAAAAATCGAACACCGGGGAGCTGTTTTTT
TRBV7-3	TRBD1	.	TRBJ2-2	CASSRHTGGGSGELFF	TGTGCCAGCAGCCGTCACACAGGGGGCGGGTCCGGGGAGCTGTTTTTT
TRBV27	.	few	TRBJ2-7	CASRLRRDWNSYEQYF	TGTGCCAGCAGACTCCGCCGGGACTGGAACTCCTACGAGCAGTACTTC